A few counts support the clone carrying this TCR beta chain. Per the original data handling: Scientists estimated how many nucleated cells there were by amplifying reference gene primers. Data came from immunoSEQ multiplex PCR; TCRdb stores just in-frame clones and leaves some out. The V and J calls and clone size were taken over from that table, and D and trimming were inferred from the DNA. Of nearly 200,000 clones listed, 80% to 85% are singletons. The data derive from a study of blood T cell repertoires in COVID-19. Study overall: The origin of the acute and convalescent COVID-19 samples was the United States, Italy and Spain. Nucleic acid was either cDNA or gDNA, and it came from T cells, B-cell-depleted T cells, or PBMCs.

The clonotype originates from a human donor in a cohort sampled during active COVID-19. The specimen sequenced was peripheral blood.

The CDR3 bases are TGCGCCAGCAGGATAGCGGGGAACACCGGGGAGCTGTTTTTT. It encodes CASRIAGNTGELFF. This chain uses TRBV5-1 with TRBJ2-2; TRBD2 aligns across 7 bases. This CDR3 is built from 14 residues. V shed 5 bases, J shed 1 base, and the junction held 2 bases outside the gene matches. Germline V gives CDR1 SGHRS, CDR2 YFSETQ. Full variable domain (remainder filled in from reference TRBV5-1 and TRBJ2-2): KAGVTQTPRYLIKTRGQQVTLSCSPISGHRSVSWYQQTPGQGLQFLFEYFSETQRNKGNFPGRFSGRQFSNSRSEMNVSTLELGDSALYLCASRIAGNTGELFFGEGSRLTVL.